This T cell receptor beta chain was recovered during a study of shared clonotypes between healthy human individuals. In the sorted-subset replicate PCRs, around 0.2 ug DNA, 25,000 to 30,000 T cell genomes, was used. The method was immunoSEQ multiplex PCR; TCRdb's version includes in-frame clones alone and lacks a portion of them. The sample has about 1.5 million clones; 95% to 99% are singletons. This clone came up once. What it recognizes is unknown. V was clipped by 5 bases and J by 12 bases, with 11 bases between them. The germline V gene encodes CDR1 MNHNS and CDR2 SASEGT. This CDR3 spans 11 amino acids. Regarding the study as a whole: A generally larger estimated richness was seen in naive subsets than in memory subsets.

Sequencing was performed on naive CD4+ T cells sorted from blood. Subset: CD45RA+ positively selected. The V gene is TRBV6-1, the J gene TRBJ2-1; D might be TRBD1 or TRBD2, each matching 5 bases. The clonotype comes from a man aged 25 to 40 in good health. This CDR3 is CASSSWDVQFF. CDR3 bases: TGTGCCAGCAGTTCTTGGGACGTGCAGTTCTTC.